These T cell receptor beta chains were read from a single sample in a study of control samples from healthy donors and cancer patients. Here immunoSEQ multiplex PCR was the method, and the copy in TCRdb shows in-frame clones only, minus some. The sample holds a few hundred thousand clones, 80% to 95% seen once. Specimen: PBMCs. These receptors were collected from a man in his forties with head and neck cancer. The CDR3 runs from the conserved cysteine through the conserved F or W. Fields, in order: D gene, CDR3 length, V gene, J gene, clone size, CDR3 DNA, CDR3 protein. The D gene is left open where the match is weak. Clone size, where shown, is once, few, many, or a class for clones that have expanded.

.	14	TRBV30	TRBJ1-1	.	TGTGCCTGGAGTGTGGGGCAGTTGAACACTGAAGCTTTCTTT	CAWSVGQLNTEAFF
TRBD1	16	TRBV11-2	TRBJ1-6	.	TGTGCCAGCAGTTTGGGACAGGATTATTATAATTCACCCCTCCACTTT	CASSLGQDYYNSPLHF
.	14	TRBV10-3	TRBJ1-1	.	TGTGCCATCAGTGAGTCAGGGATGAGCACTGAAGCTTTCTTT	CAISESGMSTEAFF
.	17	TRBV5-5	TRBJ1-3	.	TGTGCCAGCAGCTTGCGTACGGGCAGGGGCTCTGGAAACACCATATATTTT	CASSLRTGRGSGNTIYF
TRBD1	13	TRBV28	TRBJ1-2	once	TGTGCCAGCAGCCAACATGGCAGGGGGGGCTACACCTTC	CASSQHGRGGYTF
TRBD1	16	TRBV2	TRBJ1-5	few	TGTGCCAGCAGTGCGATCAGGGGGAATAGCAATCAGCCCCAGCATTTT	CASSAIRGNSNQPQHF
.	17	TRBV28	TRBJ2-3	.	TGTGCCAGCAGCTACTCGAGGGCAGGGGAGGTAGGGGATACGCAGTATTTT	CASSYSRAGEVGDTQYF
TRBD1	15	TRBV28	TRBJ2-1	.	TGTGCCAGCAGTCCCCCGGGACAGGGGGTCTGGGAGCAGTTCTTC	CASSPPGQGVWEQFF
.	14	TRBV27	TRBJ1-5	few	TGTGCCAGCAGTTTAAGGGGTGGACATCAGCCCCAGCATTTT	CASSLRGGHQPQHF
.	15	TRBV27	TRBJ2-3	few	TGTGCCAGCAGTTTGAGATGGAGGAGCACAGATACGCAGTATTTT	CASSLRWRSTDTQYF
.	14	TRBV7-9	TRBJ2-5	.	TGTGCCAGCAGCCCCGGGGCGCTCGAGGAGACCCAGTACTTC	CASSPGALEETQYF
TRBD1	15	TRBV7-3	TRBJ1-2	once	TGTGCCAGCAGCCCAAAGGGACAGGGACTCTATGGCTACACCTTC	CASSPKGQGLYGYTF
TRBD1	14	TRBV18	TRBJ2-7	.	TGTGCCAGCTCACCTCAGCAGGGGGTGGACGAGCAGTACTTC	CASSPQQGVDEQYF
.	14	TRBV6-5	TRBJ2-7	once	TGTGCCAGCAGCCCGGGCGTATCGGCCCGGGAGCAGTACTTC	CASSPGVSAREQYF
TRBD1	15	TRBV5-1	TRBJ2-2	.	TGCGCCAGCAGCGTAGGGGGCGCGCACACCGGGGAGCTGTTTTTT	CASSVGGAHTGELFF
TRBD2	16	TRBV3-1/TRBV3-2	TRBJ2-1	.	TGTGCCAGCAGCCAACAAACTAGCGTCTTGGACAATGAGCAGTTCTTC	CASSQQTSVLDNEQFF
.	13	TRBV2	TRBJ2-1	once	TGTGCCAGCGCTTGGAGCTCCTACAATGAGCAGTTCTTC	CASAWSSYNEQFF
TRBD2	17	TRBV5-1	TRBJ2-1	.	TGCGCCAGCAGCTTTTCCGTGGGAAGGTTGGGGGGGAATGAGCAGTTCTTC	CASSFSVGRLGGNEQFF
.	14	TRBV4-1	TRBJ1-2	.	TGCGCCAGCAGCCAAGTGTCACGAAACTATGGCTACACCTTC	CASSQVSRNYGYTF
.	15	TRBV7-2	TRBJ2-7	.	TGTGCCAGCAGCCTAGAATTGGGCAGGGGCTACGAGCAGTACTTC	CASSLELGRGYEQYF
TRBD1	16	TRBV19	TRBJ2-1	.	TGTGCCAGTAGTAGGGACAGCTTCTCGGCCTACAATGAGCAGTTCTTC	CASSRDSFSAYNEQFF